Listed here is a single T cell receptor (beta chain). Its antigen is not known. This sample was included in a study of blood T cells in healthy people across ages. Study conclusions and caveats: TCR beta diversity per million T cells fell roughly linearly with age.

It was with a sample-barcoded 5' primer and a J-beta primer mix that a second PCR of about 6 to 12 cycles was run. TCRdb reanalysed the 5' RACE reads using MiXCR and keeps one entry per CDR3 protein. This table holds about 780,000 distinct CDR3 sequences, 35% to 60% found once. The authors drew 8.5 to 10 milliliters of peripheral blood from each donor. Every sample yielded at least 6.5 million isolated PBMCs. The sequencing sample was made of blood. This sequence originates from a man older than 75 in good health.

CDR3 nucleotide sequence: TGCAGTGCTAGAGAGGGGGGAATTACCGCCTACGAGCAGTACTTC. Amino acid sequence: CSAREGGITAYEQYF. The chain recombines TRBV20-1 with TRBJ2-7, with D possibly matching TRBD2 (6 bases). This CDR3 is built from 15 residues. Trimming removed 0 bases at V and 2 bases at J, with 14 bases between. Germline V gene sequence: CDR1 DFQATT, CDR2 SNEGSKA (reference sequence).